This TCR delta chain was identified during a study of γδ T cells in repeated Plasmodium falciparum infection. Whole-study context: Malian children with intense seasonal malaria exposure were compared with matched Australian children.

TCRdb called clones anew from the multiplex PCR reads with CATT. Among 93,000 or so delta-chain clones listed, approximately 1% were seen once. Ten or more counts support this clone. The receptor was derived from a pool of human donors (malaria-infected and uninfected, not separated). Sequencing was carried out using gamma-delta T cells from blood.

The CDR3 sequence is CALGDDPRYAPGDHTDKLIF. The CDR3 DNA sequence: TGTGCTCTTGGGGACGATCCCAGGTACGCTCCGGGCGATCACACCGATAAACTCATCTTT. This chain connects TRDV1 to TRDJ1, with unresolved D. CDR3 length equals 20 residues. Looked up from germline, CDR1 is TSWWSYY and CDR2 is QGS. V lost 3 bases to trimming and J lost 0 bases, with 26 bases between them.